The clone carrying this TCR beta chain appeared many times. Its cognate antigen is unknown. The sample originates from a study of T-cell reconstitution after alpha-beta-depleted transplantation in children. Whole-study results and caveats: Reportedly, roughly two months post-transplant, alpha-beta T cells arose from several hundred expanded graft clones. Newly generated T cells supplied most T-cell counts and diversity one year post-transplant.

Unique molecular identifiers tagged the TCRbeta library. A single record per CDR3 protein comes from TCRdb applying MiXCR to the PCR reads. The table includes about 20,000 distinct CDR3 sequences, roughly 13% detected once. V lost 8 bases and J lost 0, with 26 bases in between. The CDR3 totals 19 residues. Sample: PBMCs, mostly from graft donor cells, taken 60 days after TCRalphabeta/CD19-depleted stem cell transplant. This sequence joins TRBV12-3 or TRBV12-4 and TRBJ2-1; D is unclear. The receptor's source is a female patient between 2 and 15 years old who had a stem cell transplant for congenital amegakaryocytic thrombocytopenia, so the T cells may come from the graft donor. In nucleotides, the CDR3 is TGTGCCAGCGGCTCGGTTGGGTTTTCGTGGGATCTCTCCTACAATGAGCAGTTCTTC. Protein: CASGSVGFSWDLSYNEQFF.